These T cell receptor beta chains were read from a single sample in a study of CD8 T cells in Susac syndrome. TCRdb independently ran MiXCR on the immunoSEQ multiplex PCR reads; one entry per CDR3 protein. Counted here are 150,000 to 200,000 distinct CDR3 sequences, just over 90% occurring once; the ten biggest clones make up approximately 0.14%. Sequenced sample: CD4+ T cells from PBMCs. Receptor source: a human donor in good health. Both conserved end residues are part of each CDR3. The D gene is left open where the match is weak. Some rows have no size entry. The others give once, few or many, or a class for an expanded clone.

d_call j_call v_call clone_size cdr3_nt cdr3_aa
. TRBJ1-5 TRBV30 . TGTGCCTGGAGTGCACAGGGTCTTAGCAATCAGCCCCAGCATTTT CAWSAQGLSNQPQHF
. TRBJ2-1 TRBV18 . TGTGCCAGCTCACAAGGGCAGAACAATGAGCAGTTCTTC CASSQGQNNEQFF
. TRBJ2-7 TRBV4-2 . TGTGCCAGCAGCCGGGACACGTCCTACGAGCAGTACTTC CASSRDTSYEQYF
. TRBJ1-4 TRBV9 . TGTGCCAGCAGCCGCGCAGCAACTAATGAAAAACTGTTTTTT CASSRAATNEKLFF
. TRBJ2-3 TRBV2 . TGTGCCAGCAGTGAGGTGGGGCTTCATACGCAGTATTTT CASSEVGLHTQYF
. TRBJ1-1 TRBV12-3/TRBV12-4 . TGTGCCAGCCAGGAATGGGGGGGCAACAAAGCTTTCTTT CASQEWGGNKAFF
. TRBJ1-1 TRBV5-1 . TGCGCCAGCAGCTTCCAGACGGAGAACACTGAAGCTTTCTTT CASSFQTENTEAFF
TRBD1 TRBJ2-7 TRBV10-3 . TGTGCCATCAGTGGGGGGTCGGGACAGGGCGACGAGCAGTACTTC CAISGGSGQGDEQYF
. TRBJ2-2 TRBV7-9 . TGTGCCAGCAGGGAACAGTCGAACACCGGGGAGCTGTTTTTT CASREQSNTGELFF
. TRBJ2-7 TRBV14 . TGTGCCAGCAGCCCCATAAGGACAGCCGGCAACTACGAGCAGTACTTC CASSPIRTAGNYEQYF
. TRBJ1-6 TRBV12-3/TRBV12-4 . TGTGCCAGCAGTTCTGGACGCTCAGGTTCACCCCTCCACTTT CASSSGRSGSPLHF
. TRBJ2-2 TRBV2 . TGTGCCAGCAGGACCCTTGGCGGGGAGCTGTTTTTT CASRTLGGELFF
. TRBJ1-2 TRBV6-6 . TGTGCCAGCAGTTACTCGGGGCAGGCCAACTATGGCTACACCTTC CASSYSGQANYGYTF
TRBD2 TRBJ2-5 TRBV7-2 . TGTGCCAGCAGCTTAGCGAGCGGGGGGGCCGGAGAGACCCAGTACTTC CASSLASGGAGETQYF
TRBD1 TRBJ2-7 TRBV15 . TGTGCCACCAGTGGAGGACAGGCTGGCTCCTACGAGCAGTACTTC CATSGGQAGSYEQYF
TRBD2 TRBJ2-7 TRBV6-2/TRBV6-3 . TGTGCCAGCAGATTCCAAGTAATTCGGGGGGCCTACGAGCAGTACTTC CASRFQVIRGAYEQYF
TRBD1 TRBJ2-3 TRBV24-1 once TGTGCCACCAGTGGGGACAGGAACACAGATACGCAGTATTTT CATSGDRNTDTQYF
. TRBJ2-2 TRBV29-1 . TGCAGCGTTGAAGTCTATCGAGGTCCCACCACCGGGGAGCTGTTTTTT CSVEVYRGPTTGELFF
. TRBJ1-1 TRBV19 . TGTGCCAGTAGTGCTGATTTCCAGAAAGGAGCTTTCTTT CASSADFQKGAFF
. TRBJ1-1 TRBV6-5 . TGTGCCAGCAGTTACGGGTCCAGCACTGAAGCTTTCTTT CASSYGSSTEAFF
. TRBJ1-2 TRBV6-5 . TGTGCCAGCAGTGCCGGCCTAGGCAGGAGCTATGGCTACACCTTC CASSAGLGRSYGYTF
TRBD1 TRBJ2-1 TRBV20-1 . TGCAGTGCTAGAGTATGGGCTAGGGTAACAGGGGAAGACTACAATGAGCAGTTCTTC CSARVWARVTGEDYNEQFF
. TRBJ2-4 TRBV9 . TGTGCCAGCAGCGTAGAGGGTGGGGTGGGGGTCGTAGCCAAAAACATTCAGTACTTC CASSVEGGVGVVAKNIQYF
. TRBJ1-1 TRBV20-1 . TGCAGTGCTAGAGATCCAGGACAAGGATATCACACTGAAGCTTTCTTT CSARDPGQGYHTEAFF
. TRBJ1-2 TRBV19 . TGTGCCAGTAGGTCAGGGTCAGGTGGCTACACCTTC CASRSGSGGYTF
TRBD1 TRBJ1-1 TRBV29-1 . TGCAGCGTTGCCCCTAAATTCACACTTCAGGGGGCTGCAGCTTTCTTT CSVAPKFTLQGAAAFF
. TRBJ2-1 TRBV20-1 once TGCAGTGCTAGGGCTCTTAGGTCCTACAATGAGCAGTTCTTC CSARALRSYNEQFF
. TRBJ1-3 TRBV5-1 . TGCGCCAGCAGCTTGAACCAAGGCTCTGGAAACACCATATATTTT CASSLNQGSGNTIYF
. TRBJ1-2 TRBV3-1 few TGTGCCAGCAGCCAAGAGGGGAGTTATGGCTACACCTTC CASSQEGSYGYTF